This TCR beta chain was retrieved from a study of blood T cell repertoires in COVID-19. As for the study in general: Samples taken during acute and convalescent COVID-19 were collected in the United States, Italy and Spain. The analysed material was cDNA or gDNA that came from T cells, B-cell-depleted T cells, or PBMCs.

The CDR3 totals 14 residues. Trimming cost V 0 bases and J 7 bases; bases outside gene matches: 2. CDR1 and CDR2 (germline): MNHEY, SVGAGI. Some clones are missing from TCRdb's copy, which holds only in-frame ones; the method was immunoSEQ multiplex PCR. This sample has a few hundred thousand clones; 75% to 90% occur once, and the top ten carry 0.94%. The sequence was collected from a woman aged 40 to 50 who had recovered from COVID-19. Sample: peripheral blood. The chain carries TRBV6-5 and TRBJ1-5; TRBD1 matches at 8 bases. The CDR3 protein is CASSYSRTGQPQHF. In nucleotides, the CDR3 is TGTGCCAGCAGTTACTCCCGGACAGGGCAGCCCCAGCATTTT.